This T cell receptor beta chain was profiled in a study of long-term antiretroviral therapy in people with HIV. General study findings and limits: CDR3 length ranges were narrower in HIV repertoires than in controls. Clonal populations expanded prior to ART predominated within the repertoire at all time points. Diversity remained lower than transplant donor controls, even though it increased after ART.

This clone was found once. What it recognizes is unknown. Germline V CDR1 and CDR2: GTSNPN, SVGIG (reference sequence). The CDR3 is 12 residues long. Trimming took off 3 bases at V and 10 bases at J, with 15 bases between the two ends. This was the immunoSEQ v3.0 assay at survey level. Clones were sequenced by immunoSEQ multiplex PCR, and TCRdb holds only the in-frame ones, with some missing. Counted here are 20,000 to 30,000 clones, about 83% occurring once; the ten biggest clones make up roughly 9%. Researchers secured at least one pre-ART and at least two post-ART PBMC samples from each donor. This receptor was identified in a man aged 40-55 years with HIV. The chain recombines TRBV30 with TRBJ1-2, with D hard to call. The sample here was unsorted PBMCs, taken about 5 years after starting antiretroviral therapy. The CDR3 bases are TGTGCCTGGAGACCGACCGGACTCCTCTACACCTTC. Its translation is CAWRPTGLLYTF. The whole variable domain, remainder taken from reference TRBV30 and TRBJ1-2, is SQTIHQWPATLVQPVGSPLSLECTVEGTSNPNLYWYRQAAGRGLQLLFYSVGIGQISSEVPQNLSASRPQDRQFILSSKKLLLSDSGFYLCAWRPTGLLYTFGSGTRLTVV.